This entry is about one T cell receptor beta chain. Its matching antigen is unknown. The donors were adults (healthy and HIV-negative) with no recent acute infections or vaccinations. This sample is drawn from a study of shared clonotypes between healthy human individuals. Study-wide background: Donors were a couple of women and a few men aged 18 to 49.

Trimming cost V 3 bases and J 4 bases; bases outside gene matches: 3. The V gene's germline CDR1 is SGHNT and CDR2 YYREEE (reference sequence). The CDR3 covers 14 residues. TCRdb keeps only in-frame clones here, not all; method: immunoSEQ multiplex PCR. The sample gives roughly 1,500,000 clones, approximately 98.5% of which show up once; 0.36% is in the top ten. Study-wide results and limits: The low donor count limited represented genetic and exposure-history diversity.

The J gene is TRBJ2-5, the V gene TRBV5-4, with TRBD2 identical over 10 bases. This TCR derives from a man younger than 45 in good health. Material for sequencing was naive CD4+ T cells sorted from blood. Subset meaning: CD45RA+ positively selected. The CDR3 DNA reads TGTGCCAGCAGCTCAAGGACTAGCGGAGAGACCCAGTACTTC. Translated: CASSSRTSGETQYF.